This is a list of T cell receptor beta chains from one sample in a study of OX40 agonist ivuxolimab in advanced cancers. The data were produced by immunoSEQ multiplex PCR, yet TCRdb's version contains in-frame clones alone and is incomplete. The sample gives approximately 87,000 clones, roughly 90% of which show up once; around 3.5% is in the top ten. The sequences come from CD4+ or CD8+ T cells sorted from blood, collected in a trial of the OX40 agonist ivuxolimab. Receptor source: an adult with an advanced solid tumor such as melanoma, head and neck, liver or kidney cancer. CDR3s include the opening cysteine and the closing phenylalanine or tryptophan. The D gene is left open where the match is weak.

V gene	D gene	J gene	CDR3 DNA	CDR3 protein
TRBV19	.	TRBJ1-5	TGTGCCAGTAGTGTCCGGGACTCTAATCAGCCCCAGCATTTT	CASSVRDSNQPQHF
TRBV27	.	TRBJ2-7	TGTGCCAGCAGTTTATCGATGGGATCCTACGAGCAGTACTTC	CASSLSMGSYEQYF
TRBV7-9	.	TRBJ1-1	TGTGCCAGCAGCCATACGAACACTGAAGCTTTCTTT	CASSHTNTEAFF
TRBV29-1	.	TRBJ1-1	TGCAGCGTTGGGGCTTCTGAAGCTTTCTTT	CSVGASEAFF
TRBV5-1	TRBD2	TRBJ2-3	TGCGCCAGCAGCCACAGACCCCGGGACTACACAGATACGCAGTATTTT	CASSHRPRDYTDTQYF
TRBV19	.	TRBJ1-3	TGTGCCAGTAGTACAGGACCGTTCTCTGGAAACACCATATATTTT	CASSTGPFSGNTIYF
TRBV23-1	.	TRBJ2-3	TGCGCCAGCAGTCAAAGCCGGCGGGGAGCTATTTTCTTTCCAGACACGCAGTATTTT	CASSQSRRGAIFFPDTQYF
TRBV27	.	TRBJ2-1	TGTGCCAGCAGTTTTCACCGATACAATGAGCAGTTCTTC	CASSFHRYNEQFF
TRBV7-8	.	TRBJ2-3	TGTGCCAGCAGCGACGCCACAAATACGCAGTATTTT	CASSDATNTQYF
TRBV27	.	TRBJ2-7	TGTGCCAGCAGTACGGGGTTCCCCCCCGAGCAGTACTTC	CASSTGFPPEQYF
TRBV23-1	TRBD2	TRBJ2-5	TGCGCCAGCAGTCAAGAGCTCCGAATGGGACTAGCGGGAGGGCCTTCGCGACAAGAGACCCAGTACTTC	CASSQELRMGLAGGPSRQETQYF
TRBV15	TRBD1	TRBJ2-7	TGTGCCACCAGCGTACTCCAGGGGGCCTACGAGCAGTACTTC	CATSVLQGAYEQYF
TRBV21-1	.	TRBJ1-1	TGTGCCAGCAGCAAAGACAGGGGACAGGGGGCCTCGGTGGGGGCAAACACTGAAGCTTTCTTT	CASSKDRGQGASVGANTEAFF
TRBV5-1	.	TRBJ1-3	TGCGCCAGCAGCTTGGGGGGCGAGGGAAACACCATATATTTT	CASSLGGEGNTIYF
TRBV29-1	.	TRBJ2-1	TGCAGCGTTTCCGAACGCGCCGATGAGCAGTTCTTC	CSVSERADEQFF
TRBV5-4	.	TRBJ2-7	TGTGCCAGCAGCTTGGATTACCAATACGAGCAGTACTTC	CASSLDYQYEQYF